The sequence of this T cell receptor beta chain was determined in a study of regulatory T cells in long-lasting Graves disease. Overall study results and limits: Graves' patients with persistent disease showed TCR diversity lower than patients newly diagnosed. TRBV28, TRBJ1-2 and TRBJ2-5 emerged as the favored segments in persistent disease.

In this sample, this clonotype turned up many times. What it recognizes is unknown. With iRepertoire HTBI primers and Arm-PCR of CDR3 regions, TCR beta libraries were built. MiXCR, applied by TCRdb to the multiplex PCR reads, yields one record per CDR3 protein. The data contain about 660,000 distinct CDR3 sequences, 30% of them singletons. The V end was cut by 0 bases, the J end by 8 bases, with 7 bases between. The CDR3 length is 12 residues. Germline CDR1 and CDR2: LGHDT and YNNKEL (reference sequence). Regarding time point: persistent/refractory GD, antithyroid drugs over 5 years with positive TRAb. RNA from PBMCs was the source of the TCR library. EDTA tubes collected roughly 9 milliliters of peripheral blood.

The sequencing here drew on peripheral blood mononuclear cells (PBMCs), taken when the disease was refractory, from a patient treated with antithyroid drugs. The chain combines TRBV3-1 with TRBJ1-1, with D uncertain. The sequence was obtained from a female donor with Graves disease. CDR3 nucleotide sequence: TGTGCCAGCAGCCAAGATAGAGCGGAAGCTTTCTTT. It yields the protein CASSQDRAEAFF.